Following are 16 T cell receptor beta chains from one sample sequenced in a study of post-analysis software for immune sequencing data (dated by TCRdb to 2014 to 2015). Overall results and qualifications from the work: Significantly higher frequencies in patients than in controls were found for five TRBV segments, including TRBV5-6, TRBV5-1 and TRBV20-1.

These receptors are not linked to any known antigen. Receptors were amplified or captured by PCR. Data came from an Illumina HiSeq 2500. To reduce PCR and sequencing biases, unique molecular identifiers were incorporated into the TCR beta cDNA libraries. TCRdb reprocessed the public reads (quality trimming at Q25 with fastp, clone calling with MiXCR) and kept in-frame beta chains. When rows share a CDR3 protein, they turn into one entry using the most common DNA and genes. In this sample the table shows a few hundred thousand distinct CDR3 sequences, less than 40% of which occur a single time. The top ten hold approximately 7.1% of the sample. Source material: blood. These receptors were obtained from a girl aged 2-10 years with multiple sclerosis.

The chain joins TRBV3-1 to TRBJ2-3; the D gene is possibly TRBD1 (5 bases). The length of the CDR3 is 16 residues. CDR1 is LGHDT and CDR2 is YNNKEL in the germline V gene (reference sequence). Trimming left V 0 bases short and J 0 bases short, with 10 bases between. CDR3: CASSQEGVGSTDTQYF. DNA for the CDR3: TGTGCCAGCAGCCAAGAAGGGGTGGGAAGCACAGATACGCAGTATTTT.

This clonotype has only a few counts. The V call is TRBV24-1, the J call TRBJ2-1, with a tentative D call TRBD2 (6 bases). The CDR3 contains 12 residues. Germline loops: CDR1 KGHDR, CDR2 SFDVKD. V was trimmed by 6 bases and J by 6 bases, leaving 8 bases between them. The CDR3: CATSSGGNEQFF. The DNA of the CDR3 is TGTGCCACCAGTTCCGGGGGCAATGAGCAGTTCTTC.

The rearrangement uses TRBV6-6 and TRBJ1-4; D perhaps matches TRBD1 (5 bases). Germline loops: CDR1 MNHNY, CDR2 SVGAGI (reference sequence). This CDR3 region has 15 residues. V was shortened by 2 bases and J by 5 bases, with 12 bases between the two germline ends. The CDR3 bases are TGTGCCAGCAGTTACCCGTTGGGACGGAATGAAAAACTGTTTTTT. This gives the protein CASSYPLGRNEKLFF.

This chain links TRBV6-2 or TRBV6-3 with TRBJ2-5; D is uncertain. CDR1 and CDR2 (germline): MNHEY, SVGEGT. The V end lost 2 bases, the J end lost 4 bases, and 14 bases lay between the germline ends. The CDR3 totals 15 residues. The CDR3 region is CASSYVGLASETQYF. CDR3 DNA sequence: TGTGCCAGCAGTTACGTGGGGTTAGCTTCAGAGACCCAGTACTTC.

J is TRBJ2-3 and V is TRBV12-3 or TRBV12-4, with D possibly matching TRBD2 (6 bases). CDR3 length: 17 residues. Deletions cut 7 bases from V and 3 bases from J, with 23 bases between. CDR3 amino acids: CASILRAGSYRTDTQYF. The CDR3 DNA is TGTGCCAGCATCCTAAGGGCGGGGAGCTATCGAACAGATACGCAGTATTTT.

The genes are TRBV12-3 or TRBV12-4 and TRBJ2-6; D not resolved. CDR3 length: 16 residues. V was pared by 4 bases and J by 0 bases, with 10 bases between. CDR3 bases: TGTGCCAGCAGTTCTCCTAGGTTCTCTGGGGCCAACGTCCTGACTTTC. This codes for CASSSPRFSGANVLTF.

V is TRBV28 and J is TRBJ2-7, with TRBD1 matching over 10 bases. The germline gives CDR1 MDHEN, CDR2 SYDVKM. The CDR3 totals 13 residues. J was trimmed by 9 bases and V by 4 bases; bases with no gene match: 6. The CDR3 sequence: CASSYRDRGWQYF. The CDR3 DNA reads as TGTGCCAGCAGTTACCGGGACAGGGGTTGGCAGTACTTC.

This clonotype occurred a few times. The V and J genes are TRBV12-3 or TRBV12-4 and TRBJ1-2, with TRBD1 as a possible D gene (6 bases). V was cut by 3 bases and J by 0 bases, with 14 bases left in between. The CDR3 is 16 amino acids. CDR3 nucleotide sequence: TGTGCCAGCAGTTTTCCCCCCAGGACAGCTAACTATGGCTACACCTTC. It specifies CASSFPPRTANYGYTF.

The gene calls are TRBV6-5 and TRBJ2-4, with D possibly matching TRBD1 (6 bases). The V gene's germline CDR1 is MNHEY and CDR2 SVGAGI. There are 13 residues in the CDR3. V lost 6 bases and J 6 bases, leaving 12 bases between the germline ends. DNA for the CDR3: TGTGCCAGCAGAGGACAGTCCACAAACATTCAGTACTTC. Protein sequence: CASRGQSTNIQYF.

CDR3 nucleotide sequence: TGTGCCAGCAGCTTAACGAGCGCAGTCAAAGAGACCCAGTACTTC. It yields the protein CASSLTSAVKETQYF. The chain has TRBV7-3 and TRBJ2-5; D unclear. The V gene lost 0 bases and the J gene lost 3 bases, with 11 bases spanning the gap. Germline V gene data show CDR1 as SGHTA and CDR2 as FQGTGA. This CDR3 region has 15 residues.

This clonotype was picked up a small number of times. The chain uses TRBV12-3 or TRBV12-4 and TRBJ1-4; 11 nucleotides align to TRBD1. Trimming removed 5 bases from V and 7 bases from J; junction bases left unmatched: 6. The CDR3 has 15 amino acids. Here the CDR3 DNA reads TGTGCCAGCAGTCCGCAGGGACAGGGGGGTGAAAAACTGTTTTTT. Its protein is CASSPQGQGGEKLFF.

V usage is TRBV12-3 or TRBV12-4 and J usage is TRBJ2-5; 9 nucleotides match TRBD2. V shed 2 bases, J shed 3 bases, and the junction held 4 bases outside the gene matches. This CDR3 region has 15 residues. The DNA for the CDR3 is TGTGCCAGCAGTTTACTAGCGGGATGGGAAGAGACCCAGTACTTC. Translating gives CASSLLAGWEETQYF.

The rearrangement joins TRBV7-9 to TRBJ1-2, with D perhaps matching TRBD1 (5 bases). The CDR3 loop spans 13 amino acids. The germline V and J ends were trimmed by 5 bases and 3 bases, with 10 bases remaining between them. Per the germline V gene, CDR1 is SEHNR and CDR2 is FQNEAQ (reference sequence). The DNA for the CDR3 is TGTGCCAGCAGCCCCGACAGCCACTATGGCTACACCTTC. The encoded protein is CASSPDSHYGYTF.

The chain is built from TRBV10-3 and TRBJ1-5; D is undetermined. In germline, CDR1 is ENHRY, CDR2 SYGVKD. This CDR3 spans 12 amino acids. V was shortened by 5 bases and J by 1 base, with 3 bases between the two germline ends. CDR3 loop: CAISSSNQPQHF. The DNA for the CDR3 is TGTGCCATCAGTTCAAGCAATCAGCCCCAGCATTTT.

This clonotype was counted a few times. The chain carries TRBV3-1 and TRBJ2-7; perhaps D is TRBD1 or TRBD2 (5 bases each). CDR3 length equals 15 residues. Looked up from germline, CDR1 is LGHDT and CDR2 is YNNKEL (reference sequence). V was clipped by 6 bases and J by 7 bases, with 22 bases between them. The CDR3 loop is CASRGRSTIQEEQYF. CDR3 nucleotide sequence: TGTGCCAGCAGGGGACGGTCTACGATTCAGGAGGAGCAGTACTTC.

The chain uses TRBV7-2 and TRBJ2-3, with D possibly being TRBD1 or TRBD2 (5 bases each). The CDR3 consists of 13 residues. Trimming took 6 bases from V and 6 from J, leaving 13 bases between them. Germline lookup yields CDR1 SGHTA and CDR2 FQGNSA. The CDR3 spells CASSGWDGDTQYF. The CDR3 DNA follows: TGTGCCAGCAGTGGCTGGGACGGCGATACGCAGTATTTT.